This entry features one T cell receptor beta chain sequence. Its cognate antigen is unknown. The data were taken from a study of T cell repertoires in ileal Crohn's disease. Study-level results: All patients with clonality above 26.8% had endoscopic recurrence. Sorted CD8 T cells held more high-frequency clones than CD4.

The CDR3 is 15 residues long. Germline trimming cut 6 bases from V and 5 bases from J; bases unmatched to any gene: 7. CDR1 MDHEN and CDR2 SYDVKM come from the germline V gene. TCRB immunosequencing input was roughly 500 nanograms of biopsy DNA per sample. Some clones are missing from TCRdb's copy, which holds only in-frame ones; the method was immunoSEQ multiplex PCR. The sample holds roughly 14,000 clones, roughly 70% seen once. Included were adult ileal or ileocolonic Crohn's patients indicated for ileocolonic resection. The chain couples TRBV28 to TRBJ1-6, with 7 positions matching TRBD1. The sequenced sample was ileal tissue. This TCR came from an adult with Crohn's disease. CDR3 bases: TGTGCCAGCAGATTGGGACAGACTAATAATTCACCCCTCCACTTT. Protein sequence: CASRLGQTNNSPLHF. The full variable domain, completed using reference TRBV28 and TRBJ1-6, is DVKVTQSSRYLVKRTGEKVFLECVQDMDHENMFWYRQDPGLGLRLIYFSYDVKMKEKGDIPEGYSVSREKKERFSLILESASTNQTSMYLCASRLGQTNNSPLHFGNGTRLTVT.